This TCR beta chain was captured by sequencing in a study of blood T cell repertoires in COVID-19. About the research overall: The origin of the acute and convalescent COVID-19 samples was the United States, Italy and Spain.

The CDR3 covers 16 residues. The germline V and J ends were trimmed by 3 bases and 7 bases, with 17 bases remaining between them. Germline assignment: CDR1 SGDLS and CDR2 YYNGEE. This clone was detected a few times. Assay: immunoSEQ multiplex PCR; the TCRdb copy retains only in-frame clones and omits some. Of under 250,000 clones detected, roughly 80% appear once; the ten largest clones hold around 5.4%. The sequenced material came from peripheral blood. V is TRBV9 and J is TRBJ1-6; tentatively, D is TRBD1 (5 bases). This TCR came from a middle-aged woman with COVID-19, enrolled during active disease. The CDR3 here is CASSARSQGENSPLHF. The CDR3 DNA reads as TGTGCCAGCAGCGCCCGGTCCCAGGGCGAGAATTCACCCCTCCACTTT.